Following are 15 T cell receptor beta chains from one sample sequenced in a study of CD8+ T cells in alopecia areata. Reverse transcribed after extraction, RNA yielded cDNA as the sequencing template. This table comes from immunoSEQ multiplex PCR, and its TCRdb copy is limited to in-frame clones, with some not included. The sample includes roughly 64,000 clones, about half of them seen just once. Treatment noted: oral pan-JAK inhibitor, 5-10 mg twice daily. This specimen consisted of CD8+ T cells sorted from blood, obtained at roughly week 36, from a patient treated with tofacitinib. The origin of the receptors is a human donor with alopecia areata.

CDR3 loop: CASSSGTSGIYSYEQYF. The CDR3 DNA reads as TGTGCCAGCAGTTCGGGGACTAGCGGGATCTACTCCTACGAGCAGTACTTC. J is TRBJ2-7 and V is TRBV28, with TRBD2 matching 13 bases. Per germline, CDR1 MDHEN and CDR2 SYDVKM. V lost 4 bases, J lost 0 bases, and 6 bases stayed unmatched. The CDR3 has 17 amino acids. The full variable domain, rest sourced from reference TRBV28 and TRBJ2-7, is DVKVTQSSRYLVKRTGEKVFLECVQDMDHENMFWYRQDPGLGLRLIYFSYDVKMKEKGDIPEGYSVSREKKERFSLILESASTNQTSMYLCASSSGTSGIYSYEQYFGPGTRLTVT.

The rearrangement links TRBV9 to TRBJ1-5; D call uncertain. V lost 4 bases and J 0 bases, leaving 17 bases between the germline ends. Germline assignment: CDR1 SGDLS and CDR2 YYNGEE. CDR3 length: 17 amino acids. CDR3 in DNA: TGTGCCAGCAGCAAAGAGGCAGTCAGTAATAGCAATCAGCCCCAGCATTTT. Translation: CASSKEAVSNSNQPQHF.

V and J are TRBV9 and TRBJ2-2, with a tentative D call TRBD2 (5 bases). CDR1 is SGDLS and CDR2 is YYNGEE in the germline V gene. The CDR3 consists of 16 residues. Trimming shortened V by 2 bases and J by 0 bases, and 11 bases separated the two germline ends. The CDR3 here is CASSVESGSNTGELFF. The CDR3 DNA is TGTGCCAGCAGCGTGGAGAGCGGATCGAACACCGGGGAGCTGTTTTTT.

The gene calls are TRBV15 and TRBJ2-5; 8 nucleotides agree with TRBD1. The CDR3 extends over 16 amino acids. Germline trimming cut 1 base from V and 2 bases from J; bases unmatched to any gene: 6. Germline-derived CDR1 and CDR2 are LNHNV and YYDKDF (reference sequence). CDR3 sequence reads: CATSRALQGAQETQYF. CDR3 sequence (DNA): TGTGCCACCAGCAGAGCGCTCCAGGGGGCACAAGAGACCCAGTACTTC.

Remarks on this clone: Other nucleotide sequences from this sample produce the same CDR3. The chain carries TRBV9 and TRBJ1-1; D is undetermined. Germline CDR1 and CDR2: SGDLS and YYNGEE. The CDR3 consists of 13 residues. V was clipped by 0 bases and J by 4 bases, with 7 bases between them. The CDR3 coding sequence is TGTGCCAGCAGCGTAGGTTACGGCACTGAAGCTTTCTTT. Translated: CASSVGYGTEAFF.

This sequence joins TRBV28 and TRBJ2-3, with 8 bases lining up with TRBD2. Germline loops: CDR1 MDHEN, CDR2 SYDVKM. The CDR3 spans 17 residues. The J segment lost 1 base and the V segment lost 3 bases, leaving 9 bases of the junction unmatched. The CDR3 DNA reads TGTGCCAGCAGTTTCCCAAATCTAGCGGGTCGCACAGATACGCAGTATTTT. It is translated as CASSFPNLAGRTDTQYF.

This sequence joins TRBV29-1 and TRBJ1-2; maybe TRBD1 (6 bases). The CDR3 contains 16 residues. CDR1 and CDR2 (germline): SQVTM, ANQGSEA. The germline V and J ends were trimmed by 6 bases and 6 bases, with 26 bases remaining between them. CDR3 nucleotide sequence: TGCAGCGTCGATCCGGACGGAGCGTTACAGGGAGATGGCTACACCTTC. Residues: CSVDPDGALQGDGYTF.

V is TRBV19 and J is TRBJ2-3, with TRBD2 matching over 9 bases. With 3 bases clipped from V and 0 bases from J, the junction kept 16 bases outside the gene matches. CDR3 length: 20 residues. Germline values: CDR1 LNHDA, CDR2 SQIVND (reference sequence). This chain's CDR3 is CASSIAGGRLAVTSTDTQYF. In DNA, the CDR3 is TGTGCCAGTAGTATTGCTGGTGGGAGACTAGCGGTAACTAGCACAGATACGCAGTATTTT.

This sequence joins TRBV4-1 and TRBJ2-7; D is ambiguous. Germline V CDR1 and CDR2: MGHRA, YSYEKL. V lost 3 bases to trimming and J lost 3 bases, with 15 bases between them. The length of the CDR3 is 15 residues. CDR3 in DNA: TGCGCCAGCAGCCAGCGATCCGGGCCGAGCTACGAGCAGTACTTC. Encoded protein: CASSQRSGPSYEQYF.

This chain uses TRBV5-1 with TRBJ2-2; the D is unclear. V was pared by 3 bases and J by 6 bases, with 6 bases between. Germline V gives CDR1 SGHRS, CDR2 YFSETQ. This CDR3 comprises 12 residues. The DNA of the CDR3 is TGCGCCAGCAGCTCCAGCTCCGGGGAGCTGTTTTTT. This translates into CASSSSSGELFF.

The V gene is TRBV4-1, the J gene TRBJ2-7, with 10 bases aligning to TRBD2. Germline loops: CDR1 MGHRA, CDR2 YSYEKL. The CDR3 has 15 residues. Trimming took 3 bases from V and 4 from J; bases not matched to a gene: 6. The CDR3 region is CASSHKGTSEYEQYF. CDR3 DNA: TGCGCCAGCAGCCATAAGGGGACTAGCGAGTACGAGCAGTACTTC.

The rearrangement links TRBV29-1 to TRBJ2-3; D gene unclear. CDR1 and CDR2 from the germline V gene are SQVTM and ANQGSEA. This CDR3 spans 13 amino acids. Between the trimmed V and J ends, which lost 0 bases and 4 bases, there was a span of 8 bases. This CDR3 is CSVEDRVADTQYF. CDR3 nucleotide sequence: TGCAGCGTTGAAGATCGTGTAGCAGATACGCAGTATTTT.

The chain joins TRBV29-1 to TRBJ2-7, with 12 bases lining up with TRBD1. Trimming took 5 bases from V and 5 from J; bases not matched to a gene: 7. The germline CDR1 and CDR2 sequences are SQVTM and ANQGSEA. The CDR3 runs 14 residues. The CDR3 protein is CSVLRGQGANEQYF. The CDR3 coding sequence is TGCAGCGTTTTAAGGGGACAGGGGGCGAACGAGCAGTACTTC.

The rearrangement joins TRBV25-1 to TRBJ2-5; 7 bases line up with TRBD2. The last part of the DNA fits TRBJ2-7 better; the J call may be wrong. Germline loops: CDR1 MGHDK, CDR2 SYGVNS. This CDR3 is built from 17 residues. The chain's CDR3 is CASRTDVSAGWEGEQYF. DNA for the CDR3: TGTGCCAGCAGGACGGACGTTAGCGCGGGGTGGGAGGGCGAGCAGTACTTC.

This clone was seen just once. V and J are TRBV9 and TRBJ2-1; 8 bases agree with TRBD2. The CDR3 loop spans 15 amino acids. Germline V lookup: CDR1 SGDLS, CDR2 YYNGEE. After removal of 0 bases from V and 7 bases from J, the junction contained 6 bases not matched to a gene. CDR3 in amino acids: CASSVGSAGDNEQFF. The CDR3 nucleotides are TGTGCCAGCAGCGTAGGATCAGCGGGAGATAATGAGCAGTTCTTC.